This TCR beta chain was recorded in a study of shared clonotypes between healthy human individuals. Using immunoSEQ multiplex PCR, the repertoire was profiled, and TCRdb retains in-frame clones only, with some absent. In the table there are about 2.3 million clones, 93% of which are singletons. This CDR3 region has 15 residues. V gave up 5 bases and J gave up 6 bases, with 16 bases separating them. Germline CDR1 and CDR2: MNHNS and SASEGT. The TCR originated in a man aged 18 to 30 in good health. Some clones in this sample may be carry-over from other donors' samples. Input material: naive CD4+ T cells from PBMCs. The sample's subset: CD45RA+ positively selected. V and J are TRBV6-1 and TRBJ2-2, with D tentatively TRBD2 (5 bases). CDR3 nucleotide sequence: TGTGCCAGCAGTTTGGACCTGCCGGGGTCCGGGGAGCTGTTTTTT. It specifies CASSLDLPGSGELFF.